The sequence of this TCR beta chain was determined in a study of immune heterogeneity within non-small cell lung tumors. Across the study: The composition of the tumors was 4 squamous cell carcinomas, 10 non-squamous carcinomas and 1 not otherwise specified. The study's findings and limits: With local tumor mutational burden, local T-cell clonality showed a moderate but significant correlation (R roughly 0.3).

Amplifying TCR beta CDR3 involved multiplex PCR carried out with 32 V and 13 J primers. TCRdb itself ran the multiplex PCR reads through MiXCR, one entry per CDR3 protein. Of 10,000 to 15,000 distinct CDR3 sequences in the sample, 23% were seen once. Samples each supplied approximately 600 ng of bulk tumor genomic DNA as template. Widely spaced biopsies, several per primary tumor, were obtained at surgery. It was patients with untreated, newly diagnosed non-small cell lung cancer who underwent curative surgery. The study drew donors from newly diagnosed non-small cell lung cancer patients having surgery with curative intent. Worth noting for this clonotype: Its antigen is unidentified.

The sequence was obtained from a man between 50 and 59 years old with non-small cell lung cancer. Sequencing was carried out using lung tumor tissue.

CDR3 amino acids: CSASDRFQETQYF. DNA of the CDR3: TGCAGTGCCTCCGACAGGTTCCAAGAGACCCAGTACTTC. The chain links TRBV20-1 to TRBJ2-5; D possibly corresponds to TRBD1 (6 bases). Trimming took 6 bases from V and 1 from J, leaving 12 bases between them. The CDR3 is 13 amino acids. Germline values: CDR1 DFQATT, CDR2 SNEGSKA (reference sequence).